This T cell receptor beta chain was recorded in a study of siplizumab effects on memory and regulatory T cells. Measured with immunoSEQ multiplex PCR; TCRdb has only the in-frame clones, and not every one. The sample includes around 95,000 clones, roughly 93% seen only once; the top ten take 1% to 1.5%. The V gene's germline CDR1 is SGHTA and CDR2 FQGTGA. The V gene lost 2 bases and the J gene lost 2 bases, with 14 bases spanning the gap. The CDR3 contains 16 residues. As regards this clone: Its specificity is not known.

Study-wide findings and caveats: Naive T cells looked more diverse than memory cells, and they looked like major contributors to the alloresponse. Assignment of a naive or memory phenotype failed for roughly 75-97% of the proliferating CD4+ or CD8+ clones. Mean Treg-derived proportions of mappable alloreactive CD4+ clones were approximately 69% for siplizumab and around 29% for controls.

The gene calls are TRBV7-3 and TRBJ2-3; D possibly corresponds to TRBD2 (6 bases). Input material: non-Treg CD4+ T cells sorted from blood. This TCR derives from a human donor in good health. The CDR3: CASSLVGGSITDTQYF. For the CDR3, the DNA is TGTGCCAGCAGCTTAGTCGGGGGATCAATCACAGATACGCAGTATTTT.